This T cell receptor beta chain derives from a study of CD8+ T cells in alopecia areata. Study details: Treated patients were given oral tofacitinib, which was dosed at 5 to 10 mg twice daily. Study-level results: Mice showed clearer TCR sharing than patients did, a gap that was possibly HLA-related.

Cell sorting on a FACSAria was used to separate CD4+ and CD8+ T cells from the PBMCs. cDNA reverse transcribed from extracted RNA served as the sequencing template. This table comes from immunoSEQ multiplex PCR, and its TCRdb copy is limited to in-frame clones, with some not included. The sample carries approximately 57,000 clones, 90% to 97% recorded once. Remarks on this clone: Antigen specificity is unknown.

CDR1 is SEHNR, CDR2 FQNEAQ, per germline (reference sequence). V lost 5 bases, J lost 1 base, and 14 bases lay in between. This CDR3 is built from 15 residues. The material sequenced was CD8+ T cells sorted from blood, taken at week 0. This rearrangement joins TRBV7-9 to TRBJ2-5; D is perhaps TRBD1 (6 bases). This TCR came from a human donor with alopecia areata. The CDR3 DNA is TGTGCCAGCAGCACAAACAGACAGGCCCAAGAGACCCAGTACTTC. Amino acid sequence: CASSTNRQAQETQYF.